This T cell receptor beta chain is from a study of T cell responses to AZD1222 COVID-19 vaccine. Study details: Samples with a second dose at about 4 or about 12 weeks were pooled together.

V lost 7 bases, J lost 3 bases, and 12 bases lay in between. Germline CDR1 and CDR2: SEHNR and FQNEAQ (reference sequence). The CDR3 is made up of 13 amino acids. Concerning this clone: The antigen is unknown.

Findings of the study overall: No repertoire was sampled before or during the peak T cell response, only after it.

Profiling relied on immunoSEQ multiplex PCR, and the TCRdb table lists in-frame clones only, not all of them. The data hold about 150,000 clones, with roughly nine tenths observed a single time. The sequenced sample was peripheral blood, obtained on day 0 of AZD1222 vaccination. The TCR comes from an adult in good health. V is TRBV7-9 and J is TRBJ1-2, with a weak D call TRBD1 (5 bases). CDR3 nucleotide sequence: TGTGCCAGCATTGGGACGTCGGACTATGGCTACACCTTC. It is translated as CASIGTSDYGYTF. Supplemented by reference TRBV7-9 and TRBJ1-2, the full variable domain reads DTGVSQNPRHKITKRGQNVTFRCDPISEHNRLYWYRQTLGQGPEFLTYFQNEAQLEKSRLLSDRFSAERPKGSFSTLEIQRTEQGDSAMYLCASIGTSDYGYTFGSGTRLTVV.